The next 24 T cell receptor beta chains were all read from a single sample in a study of neurological immune-mediated disorders (dated by TCRdb to about 2019). Library generation was performed with 5' RACE. Sequencing was carried out with an Illumina HiSeq 2500. Clones were called with MiXCR by TCRdb after fastp trimmed the public reads at Q25, and only in-frame beta chains were retained. Here each entry gathers all rows of one CDR3 protein and keeps the most common genes and DNA. The sample table holds about 84,000 distinct CDR3 sequences, of which 4.3% were seen once. Around 6% of the sample is in the top ten clones. The time point tag for this specimen amounts to: longitudinal time-point 3. Sequenced material: PBMCs. The receptors derive from a woman in her sixties with multiple sclerosis.

This clonotype was seen many times. V gene TRBV7-6 combines with J gene TRBJ2-2; D gene ambiguous. The CDR3 totals 14 residues. Trimming removed 3 bases at V and 5 bases at J, with 10 bases between. CDR1 and CDR2 (germline): SGHVS, FNYEAQ. The CDR3 coding sequence is TGTGCCAGCAGCTTTTGGCCAGCGACCGGGGAGCTGTTTTTT. The encoded protein is CASSFWPATGELFF.

This clonotype was detected ten times or more. The V call is TRBV10-2, the J call TRBJ2-1; D possibly uses TRBD1 or TRBD2 (6 bases each). Trimming took off 0 bases at V and 5 bases at J, with 14 bases between the two ends. This CDR3 region has 16 residues. CDR1 is WSHSY and CDR2 is SAAADI in the germline V gene. Here the CDR3 reads CASSESRGAPHNEQFF. CDR3 DNA sequence: TGCGCCAGCAGTGAGTCGAGGGGGGCCCCCCACAATGAGCAGTTCTTC.

In this sample, this clonotype turned up many times. The chain recombines TRBV12-3 or TRBV12-4 with TRBJ2-2, with 15 positions matching TRBD2. V trimming: 6 bases; J trimming: 5 bases; junction bases outside the gene matches: 10. The CDR3 totals 18 residues. CDR3 amino acids: CASSKLGLAGGGTGELFF. The CDR3 DNA sequence: TGTGCCAGCAGCAAACTGGGACTAGCGGGGGGAGGGACCGGGGAGCTGTTTTTT.

At least ten counts were recorded for this clonotype. The chain has TRBV11-3 and TRBJ2-6; 9 nucleotides match TRBD1. V trimming: 5 bases; J trimming: 9 bases; junction bases outside the gene matches: 11. The CDR3 loop spans 16 amino acids. In germline, CDR1 is SGHNT, CDR2 YENEEA. This CDR3 reads CASSPGQGTVVNVLTF. As DNA, the CDR3 is TGTGCCAGCAGCCCCGGACAGGGGACAGTGGTCAACGTCCTGACTTTC.

This clonotype has at least ten counts. In DNA, the CDR3 is TGTGCCAGCAGCCCATTCGACAGGGGCAAGCAGTACTTC. Translating gives CASSPFDRGKQYF. The chain is built from TRBV7-6 and TRBJ2-7, with 8 positions matching TRBD1. This CDR3 region has 13 residues. V dropped 5 bases and J dropped 8; count of bases not matched to a gene: 8. Germline CDR1 SGHVS, CDR2 FNYEAQ.

This clonotype was recorded at least ten times. V and J are TRBV20-1 and TRBJ1-1, with D perhaps matching TRBD1 (5 bases). V gave up 3 bases and J gave up 5 bases, with 10 bases separating them. This CDR3 region has 12 residues. Germline V gene sequence: CDR1 DFQATT, CDR2 SNEGSKA (reference sequence). CDR3 nucleotides: TGCAGTGCTAGTACCAGGGATACTGAAGCTTTCTTT. Its translation: CSASTRDTEAFF.

This clonotype came up many times. This rearrangement joins TRBV20-1 to TRBJ1-2, with no clear D. Looked up from germline, CDR1 is DFQATT and CDR2 is SNEGSKA (reference sequence). The CDR3 spans 13 residues. With 2 bases removed from V and 6 bases from J, the gap between germline ends came to 13 bases. The CDR3 sequence is CSARYGSENGYTF. CDR3 DNA: TGCAGTGCTAGATACGGCTCCGAGAATGGCTACACCTTC.

This clonotype occurred many times. The chain links TRBV3-1 to TRBJ2-3, with TRBD2 identical over 11 bases. The CDR3 has 21 residues. Trimming at V came to 3 bases and at J to 0 bases, leaving 17 bases not matched to a gene. Germline assignment: CDR1 LGHDT and CDR2 YNNKEL (reference sequence). This CDR3 reads CASSQALTGTSGDYSTDTQYF. For the CDR3, the DNA is TGTGCCAGCAGCCAGGCTCTAACGGGGACTAGCGGAGACTATAGCACAGATACGCAGTATTTT.

This clonotype has ten or more counts. V is TRBV12-3 or TRBV12-4 and J is TRBJ1-1; tentative D call: TRBD1 (6 bases). The V and J ends lost 6 bases and 0 bases respectively, with 11 bases between them. The CDR3 is 14 amino acids. CDR3 sequence: CASSVQGLNTEAFF. Here the CDR3 DNA reads TGTGCCAGCAGCGTACAGGGATTGAACACTGAAGCTTTCTTT.

This clonotype was counted at least ten times. The CDR3 DNA reads as TGTGCCAGCAGTTACCCGCGGTCCTACGAGCAGTACTTC. It codes for CASSYPRSYEQYF. J is TRBJ2-7 and V is TRBV6-6; D uncertain. V lost 2 bases and J lost 1, with 6 bases in between. There are 13 residues in the CDR3. Germline CDR1 is MNHNY and CDR2 is SVGAGI (reference sequence).

This clonotype has at least ten counts. The chain links TRBV20-1 to TRBJ2-7; D is perhaps TRBD2 (6 bases). From germline, CDR1 is DFQATT and CDR2 SNEGSKA (reference sequence). Trimming removed 2 bases from V and 5 bases from J, with 25 bases in between. The CDR3 spans 17 residues. The CDR3 spells CSARRWGTGASGDEQYF. The CDR3 DNA is TGCAGTGCTAGAAGATGGGGGACTGGGGCTTCCGGCGACGAGCAGTACTTC.

This clonotype appeared many times. CDR3 nucleotide sequence: TGCAGTGCTGGCGACATTAAAGGTGAAAAACTGTTTTTT. It yields the protein CSAGDIKGEKLFF. The genes are TRBV20-1 and TRBJ1-4; the D is unclear. The CDR3 contains 13 residues. Germline lookup yields CDR1 DFQATT and CDR2 SNEGSKA (reference sequence). The V end lost 5 bases, the J end lost 7 bases, and 14 bases lay between the germline ends.

This clonotype was counted ten times or more. V gene TRBV6-5 combines with J gene TRBJ1-2; D not certain. Trimming took 6 bases from V and 8 from J, leaving 19 bases between them. From germline, CDR1 is MNHEY and CDR2 SVGAGI. This CDR3 region has 14 residues. The CDR3 DNA reads as TGTGCCAGCAGGACCGGCACCTACTCGCGGGGCTACACCTTC. Translating it yields CASRTGTYSRGYTF.

The gene calls are TRBV3-1 and TRBJ2-5; 10 bases line up with TRBD2. After removal of 4 bases from V and 7 bases from J, the junction contained 9 bases not matched to a gene. Germline V gene sequence: CDR1 LGHDT, CDR2 YNNKEL (reference sequence). This CDR3 contains 15 residues. CDR3 protein: CASSPRLAGDGTQYF. CDR3 DNA sequence: TGTGCCAGCAGCCCCCGGCTAGCGGGAGATGGGACCCAGTACTTC.

This clonotype came up many times. The chain combines TRBV5-1 with TRBJ1-2; no definite D call. V lost 0 bases and J lost 2, with 11 bases in between. The germline V gene encodes CDR1 SGHRS and CDR2 YFSETQ. The CDR3 runs 15 residues. CDR3 sequence reads: CASSLGVRSNYGYTF. In DNA, the CDR3 is TGCGCCAGCAGCTTGGGGGTAAGGTCCAACTATGGCTACACCTTC. The full variable domain, rest sourced from reference TRBV5-1 and TRBJ1-2, is KAGVTQTPRYLIKTRGQQVTLSCSPISGHRSVSWYQQTPGQGLQFLFEYFSETQRNKGNFPGRFSGRQFSNSRSEMNVSTLELGDSALYLCASSLGVRSNYGYTFGSGTRLTVV.

This clonotype was seen ten or more times. The J gene is TRBJ2-1, the V gene TRBV28, with TRBD2 identical over 9 bases. CDR3 length: 17 residues. From germline, CDR1 is MDHEN and CDR2 SYDVKM. V shed 6 bases and J 9 bases; nucleotides not matched to a gene: 18. The CDR3 loop is CASSRKNLAGRGGEQFF. The CDR3 DNA is TGTGCCAGCAGCCGAAAAAACCTAGCGGGGCGGGGAGGTGAGCAGTTCTTC. The full variable domain, with the rest looked up from reference TRBV28 and TRBJ2-1, is DVKVTQSSRYLVKRTGEKVFLECVQDMDHENMFWYRQDPGLGLRLIYFSYDVKMKEKGDIPEGYSVSREKKERFSLILESASTNQTSMYLCASSRKNLAGRGGEQFFGPGTRLTVL.

This clonotype was picked up many times. The chain has TRBV11-2 and TRBJ2-3; D not resolved. V was cut by 5 bases and J by 4 bases, with 28 bases left in between. Germline assignment: CDR1 SGHAT and CDR2 FQNNGV. This CDR3 is built from 19 residues. CDR3 sequence: CASSLTLSRTQYRPDTQYF. The CDR3 DNA is TGTGCCAGCAGCCTAACTCTGTCCCGGACCCAATATCGGCCAGATACGCAGTATTTT. The variable domain in full, with the rest retrieved from reference TRBV11-2 and TRBJ2-3, is EAGVAQSPRYKIIEKRQSVAFWCNPISGHATLYWYQQILGQGPKLLIQFQNNGVVDDSQLPKDRFSAERLKGVDSTLKIQPAKLEDSAVYLCASSLTLSRTQYRPDTQYFGPGTRLTVL.

In this sample, this clonotype turned up many times. The chain uses TRBV5-4 and TRBJ1-3; D call uncertain. Trimming cost V 2 bases and J 0 bases, with 9 bases left between them. The length of the CDR3 is 15 residues. Germline CDR1 SGHNT, CDR2 YYREEE (reference sequence). Here the CDR3 DNA reads TGTGCCAGCAGCTTCTTCGCTAGCTCTGGAAACACCATATATTTT. It codes for CASSFFASSGNTIYF.

The chain joins TRBV20-1 to TRBJ2-7; weak D call: TRBD1 (8 bases). Germline V lookup: CDR1 DFQATT, CDR2 SNEGSKA (reference sequence). V was cut by 6 bases and J by 4 bases, with 19 bases left in between. CDR3 size: 14 residues. CDR3 sequence reads: CSAYDDRGGYEQYF. The CDR3, as DNA: TGCAGTGCATACGACGACAGGGGAGGGTACGAGCAGTACTTC.

The table lists this clonotype with many counts. The chain links TRBV4-1 to TRBJ2-5, with D tentatively TRBD1 or TRBD2 (5 bases each). The CDR3 has 15 residues. The V gene's germline CDR1 is MGHRA and CDR2 YSYEKL. V gave up 0 bases and J gave up 5 bases, with 13 bases separating them. The CDR3 bases are TGCGCCAGCAGCCAAGAGGGGCTAGCCGCGGAGACCCAGTACTTC. Translation gives CASSQEGLAAETQYF.

This clonotype was seen many times. This chain uses TRBV12-3 or TRBV12-4 with TRBJ2-1, with D perhaps matching TRBD2 (5 bases). Trimming pared 4 bases from V and 5 bases from J, leaving 9 bases between. CDR3 size: 13 residues. This chain's CDR3 is CASSSDSDNEQFF. CDR3 bases: TGTGCCAGCAGTTCGGACTCAGACAATGAGCAGTTCTTC.

The sample holds many counts of this clonotype. This chain connects TRBV5-5 to TRBJ1-4, with 11 bases aligning to TRBD1. Trimming removed 4 bases from V and 3 bases from J; junction bases left unmatched: 14. Germline-derived CDR1 and CDR2 are SGHKS and YYEKEE (reference sequence). The CDR3 extends over 19 amino acids. The CDR3 spells CASSDPGTGGIRANEKLFF. CDR3 DNA sequence: TGTGCCAGCAGCGACCCCGGGACAGGGGGAATCAGGGCTAATGAAAAACTGTTTTTT.

This clonotype was counted at least ten times. J is TRBJ2-3 and V is TRBV5-1, with unresolved D. Germline loops: CDR1 SGHRS, CDR2 YFSETQ. V was cut by 2 bases and J by 0 bases, with 7 bases left in between. CDR3 length: 14 amino acids. The CDR3 sequence is CASSLSTSTDTQYF. The DNA for the CDR3 is TGCGCCAGCAGCTTATCCACTAGCACAGATACGCAGTATTTT.

In its sample, this clonotype was seen many times. The rearrangement uses TRBV11-3 and TRBJ2-2, with D possibly being TRBD1 or TRBD2 (6 bases each). Trimming pared 5 bases from V and 2 bases from J, leaving 15 bases between. CDR1 SGHNT and CDR2 YENEEA come from the germline V gene. CDR3 size: 16 residues. The CDR3 region has the DNA TGTGCCAGCAGCGCCCCGGGGGCCATAAACACCGGGGAGCTGTTTTTT. This codes for CASSAPGAINTGELFF.